This T cell receptor beta chain was recovered during a study of CXCR3-negative and CXCR3-positive naive CD8 T cells. Findings and caveats of the study: Diversity proved comparably high across both naive subsets and much lower in memory CD8+ cells. Naive cells positive for CXCR3 carried more hydrophobic TRB CDR3s than CXCR3-negative ones. Naive CXCR3-positive and CXCR3-negative cells shared TRBV-TRBJ usage; memory cells diverged. Surface CD5 looked about the same in the naive subsets, so the authors worked out TCR strength from TRB CDR3 properties.

Comments on this clonotype: No antigen is known for it.

The CDR3 extends over 15 amino acids. The germline CDR1 and CDR2 sequences are SGHTA and FQGNSA. Naive CD8+ T cells had a CD45RO-CCR7+CD27+CD95- phenotype. Via 5' RACE with UMI labels, TRB cDNA libraries were prepared. TCRdb re-called the 5' RACE reads and gives one entry per CDR3 protein, without DNA. Recorded for this sample: over 100,000 distinct CDR3 sequences. Sequenced: naive CXCR3+ CD8+ T cells from blood. Subset indicated: CD45RO-CCR7+CD27+CD95- naive CD8+ T cells expressing CXCR3 (TNR3+). The J gene is TRBJ1-3, the V gene TRBV7-2. This clonotype was sampled from a human donor in good health. Some clones in this sample may be carry-over from other donors' samples. This CDR3 reads CASSLDGESGNTIYF.